Presented here are 21 T cell receptor beta chains from one specimen sequenced in a study of blood T cell repertoires in COVID-19. TCRdb keeps only in-frame clones here, not all; method: immunoSEQ multiplex PCR. The table includes more than 200,000 clones, around 90% detected once. Sequenced sample: PBMCs or T cells enriched from blood (not recorded which). The receptor source for this set is a man aged 25-40 years in a cohort exposed to, infected with or recovered from COVID-19 (not recorded which).

V and J are TRBV4-3 and TRBJ2-2; 11 bases agree with TRBD2. J gave up 2 bases and V 2 bases, and 4 bases lay outside the gene matches. This CDR3 has 17 amino acids. Germline assignment: CDR1 LGHNA and CDR2 YSLEER. The CDR3: CASSQQTSGINTGELFF. The DNA of the CDR3 is TGCGCCAGCAGCCAACAGACTAGCGGGATAAACACCGGGGAGCTGTTTTTT.

This chain joins TRBV5-1 and TRBJ1-2; TRBD1 agrees at 9 bases. V lost 4 bases, J lost 8 bases, and 12 bases stayed unmatched. Per the germline V gene, CDR1 is SGHRS and CDR2 is YFSETQ. The CDR3 has 15 residues. In nucleotides, the CDR3 is TGCGCCAGCAGCCCAACACTACAGGGGGCAGGAGGCTACACCTTC. It is translated as CASSPTLQGAGGYTF.

V and J are TRBV28 and TRBJ1-6; D is possibly TRBD1 (6 bases). CDR3 length: 13 amino acids. Trimming pared 7 bases from V and 7 bases from J, leaving 11 bases between. The germline V gene encodes CDR1 MDHEN and CDR2 SYDVKM. DNA for the CDR3: TGTGCCAGCAACACAGGGCCCAATTCACCCCTCCACTTT. Amino acid sequence: CASNTGPNSPLHF.

The chain carries TRBV13 and TRBJ2-7, with D possibly matching TRBD2 (5 bases). The CDR3 is 17 residues long. The V gene's germline CDR1 is PRHDT and CDR2 FYEKMQ (reference sequence). Trimming took off 1 base at V and 2 bases at J, with 18 bases between the two ends. The CDR3 reads CASSLALSGLAPYEQYF. CDR3 bases: TGTGCCAGCAGCTTAGCACTTAGTGGGCTAGCCCCCTACGAGCAGTACTTC. The full variable domain, its missing parts supplied by reference TRBV13 and TRBJ2-7, is AAGVIQSPRHLIKEKRETATLKCYPIPRHDTVYWYQQGPGQDPQFLISFYEKMQSDKGSIPDRFSAQQFSDYHSELNMSSLELGDSALYFCASSLALSGLAPYEQYFGPGTRLTVT.

This clone has more than one count but fewer than ten. The rearrangement links TRBV28 to TRBJ1-2; 9 bases map to TRBD1. V lost 6 bases and J lost 2; bases outside the gene matches: 10. Germline lookup yields CDR1 MDHEN and CDR2 SYDVKM. The CDR3 consists of 16 residues. The CDR3 spells CASSPGTGNLNYGYTF. DNA for the CDR3: TGTGCCAGCAGCCCCGGGACAGGGAACTTAAACTATGGCTACACCTTC.

The rearrangement links TRBV28 to TRBJ2-1; a possible D gene is TRBD1 (5 bases). This CDR3 is 12 amino acids long. Trimming cost V 2 bases and J 7 bases, with 6 bases left between them. Germline loops: CDR1 MDHEN, CDR2 SYDVKM. The CDR3 coding sequence is TGTGCCAGCAGTTTAAAGGGGAATGAGCAGTTCTTC. Its protein product is CASSLKGNEQFF.

The J gene is TRBJ2-7, the V gene TRBV18; possible D gene TRBD1, 6 bases. CDR3 length: 14 residues. Germline V gene lookup returns CDR1 KGHSH and CDR2 LQKENI. V was cut by 3 bases and J by 6 bases, with 15 bases left in between. CDR3 residues: CASSPGTSPGEQYF. Here the CDR3 DNA reads TGTGCCAGCTCACCCGGGACAAGTCCGGGCGAGCAGTACTTC. The full variable domain, with the rest looked up from reference TRBV18 and TRBJ2-7, is NAGVMQNPRHLVRRRGQEARLRCSPMKGHSHVYWYRQLPEEGLKFMVYLQKENIIDESGMPKERFSAEFPKEGPSILRIQQVVRGDSAAYFCASSPGTSPGEQYFGPGTRLTVT.

The chain employs TRBV11-1 and TRBJ1-1; 7 bases match TRBD1. Per germline, CDR1 SGHAT and CDR2 FQDESV (reference sequence). The trim removed 5 bases at V and 5 bases at J, leaving 11 bases unmatched. The CDR3 extends over 15 amino acids. CDR3 amino acids: CASSLHRGSGTEAFF. The CDR3 coding sequence is TGTGCCAGCAGCCTTCACAGGGGATCGGGGACTGAAGCTTTCTTT.

V is TRBV3-1 (or the pseudogene TRBV3-2) and J is TRBJ1-5; D remains unclear. This CDR3 contains 15 residues. V dropped 1 base and J dropped 6 bases, with 13 bases sitting between them. Germline V gene data show CDR1 as LGHDT and CDR2 as YNNKEL (reference sequence). CDR3 region: CASSQGGGMSQPQHF. The DNA for the CDR3 is TGTGCCAGCAGCCAAGGGGGAGGAATGAGTCAGCCCCAGCATTTT.

This chain uses TRBV19 with TRBJ2-7; maybe TRBD2 (5 bases). This CDR3 region has 15 residues. V lost 0 bases, J lost 6 bases, and 15 bases lay in between. Germline CDR1 reads LNHDA; CDR2 reads SQIVND (reference sequence). The CDR3 region is CASSIDGVGVLEQYF. The CDR3 bases are TGTGCCAGTAGTATAGACGGGGTCGGGGTGCTCGAGCAGTACTTC.

This chain links TRBV19 with TRBJ2-2; 11 positions agree with TRBD2. CDR3 length equals 16 residues. Germline V CDR1 and CDR2: LNHDA, SQIVND (reference sequence). The junction had 11 bases not matched to a gene; V was cut back by 8 bases and J by 6 bases. CDR3 loop: CASSGLAGSRAGELFF. The CDR3 coding sequence is TGTGCCAGTTCCGGACTAGCGGGTTCCAGGGCCGGGGAGCTGTTTTTT. The complete variable domain, with remaining parts taken from reference TRBV19 and TRBJ2-2, reads DGGITQSPKYLFRKEGQNVTLSCEQNLNHDAMYWYRQDPGQGLRLIYYSQIVNDFQKGDIAEGYSVSREKKESFPLTVTSAQKNPTAFYLCASSGLAGSRAGELFFGEGSRLTVL.

This clone has just one count. The chain links TRBV5-5 to TRBJ2-7; TRBD2 matches 12 bases. The CDR3 runs 15 residues. CDR1 is SGHKS and CDR2 is YYEKEE in the germline V gene (reference sequence). Losses at the gene ends were 4 bases for V and 5 bases for J; bases not matched to a gene: 7. Written as DNA, the CDR3 is TGTGCCAGCAGCCCACGACTAGCGGGAGAAGACGAGCAGTACTTC. Its translation: CASSPRLAGEDEQYF.

This chain links TRBV13 with TRBJ1-5, with 10 bases matching TRBD1. The CDR3 loop spans 18 amino acids. Trimming at V came to 3 bases and at J to 4 bases, leaving 12 bases not matched to a gene. Germline V lookup: CDR1 PRHDT, CDR2 FYEKMQ (reference sequence). The CDR3 nucleotides read TGTGCCAGCAGCTTCGGTCGGGGACAGGGGTCCCTTAATCAGCCCCAGCATTTT. Amino acids: CASSFGRGQGSLNQPQHF.

This chain connects TRBV28 to TRBJ2-7, with TRBD1 identical over 8 bases. Trimming removed 6 bases from V and 2 bases from J; junction bases left unmatched: 9. This CDR3 is built from 15 residues. CDR1 is MDHEN and CDR2 is SYDVKM in the germline V gene. CDR3 amino acids: CASSCRTGIPYEQYF. The CDR3 DNA is TGTGCCAGCAGCTGTCGGACAGGGATCCCCTACGAGCAGTACTTC.

The chain couples TRBV7-8 to TRBJ1-5, with D unresolved. CDR3 length: 16 residues. The V end lost 3 bases, the J end lost 0 bases, and 12 bases lay between the germline ends. From germline, CDR1 is SGHVS and CDR2 FQNEAQ. In DNA form, the CDR3 reads TGTGCCAGCAGCTTTCTCAACAGAAATAGCAATCAGCCCCAGCATTTT. This translates into CASSFLNRNSNQPQHF. The full variable domain, in which reference TRBV7-8 and TRBJ1-5 provide the parts outside the CDR3, is GAGVSQSPRYKVAKRGQDVALRCDPISGHVSLFWYQQALGQGPEFLTYFQNEAQLDKSGLPSDRFFAERPEGSVSTLKIQRTQQEDSAVYLCASSFLNRNSNQPQHFGDGTRLSIL.

This chain links TRBV27 with TRBJ1-2; D is unclear. Trimming took 8 bases from V and 2 from J, leaving 15 bases between them. The length of the CDR3 is 14 residues. Germline V gives CDR1 MNHEY, CDR2 SMNVEV (reference sequence). The CDR3 sequence: CASARGSSNYGYTF. DNA of the CDR3: TGTGCCAGCGCGAGAGGGAGTTCCAACTATGGCTACACCTTC.

The CDR3 sequence is CASSPDHLLTSGRGTQYF. The DNA for the CDR3 is TGTGCCAGCAGCCCTGATCACCTACTGACTAGCGGGAGGGGGACGCAGTATTTT. The chain uses TRBV13 and TRBJ2-3, with TRBD2 identical over 14 bases. CDR1 is PRHDT, CDR2 FYEKMQ, per germline (reference sequence). V lost 5 bases, J lost 9 bases, and 16 bases stayed unmatched. This CDR3 region has 18 residues.

The V gene is TRBV10-2, the J gene TRBJ2-3; the match to TRBD2 covers 9 bases. The CDR3 is 14 amino acids. V lost 7 bases, J lost 2 bases, and 4 bases stayed unmatched. Looked up from germline, CDR1 is WSHSY and CDR2 is SAAADI. CDR3: CASTGTSHTDTQYF. The CDR3 DNA is TGCGCCAGCACCGGGACTAGCCACACAGATACGCAGTATTTT.

This clone was seen just once. The chain is built from TRBV21-1 and TRBJ2-5; TRBD1 is taken as the D call from the table, unchecked against the DNA. TRBV21-1 is labeled a pseudogene. This CDR3 has 24 amino acids. DNA of the CDR3: TGTGCCAGCAGCAAAGTATCGGGACAGGGGGCTCGAGGTCAGAGGTCGGGGGACCAAGAGACCCAGTACTTC. This gives the protein CASSKVSGQGARGQRSGDQETQYF.

There are a few counts of this clone. This sequence joins TRBV6-5 and TRBJ1-2; D might be TRBD1 (6 bases). This CDR3 region has 15 residues. Trimming cost V 2 bases and J 6 bases, with 16 bases left between them. Germline V gene data show CDR1 as MNHEY and CDR2 as SVGAGI. The CDR3 coding sequence is TGTGCCAGCAGTTACGCGGTGTCAGGGGACAATGGCTACACCTTC. Amino acids: CASSYAVSGDNGYTF.

This clone was observed once. The chain uses TRBV27 and TRBJ2-1; D is possibly TRBD2 (5 bases). CDR1 and CDR2 from the germline V gene are MNHEY and SMNVEV (reference sequence). The V and J ends lost 5 bases and 5 bases respectively, with 19 bases between them. The CDR3 has 16 amino acids. The CDR3 bases are TGTGCCAGCAGTCTCCTGAGGGTAGGCGTCAACAATGAGCAGTTCTTC. Translation: CASSLLRVGVNNEQFF.